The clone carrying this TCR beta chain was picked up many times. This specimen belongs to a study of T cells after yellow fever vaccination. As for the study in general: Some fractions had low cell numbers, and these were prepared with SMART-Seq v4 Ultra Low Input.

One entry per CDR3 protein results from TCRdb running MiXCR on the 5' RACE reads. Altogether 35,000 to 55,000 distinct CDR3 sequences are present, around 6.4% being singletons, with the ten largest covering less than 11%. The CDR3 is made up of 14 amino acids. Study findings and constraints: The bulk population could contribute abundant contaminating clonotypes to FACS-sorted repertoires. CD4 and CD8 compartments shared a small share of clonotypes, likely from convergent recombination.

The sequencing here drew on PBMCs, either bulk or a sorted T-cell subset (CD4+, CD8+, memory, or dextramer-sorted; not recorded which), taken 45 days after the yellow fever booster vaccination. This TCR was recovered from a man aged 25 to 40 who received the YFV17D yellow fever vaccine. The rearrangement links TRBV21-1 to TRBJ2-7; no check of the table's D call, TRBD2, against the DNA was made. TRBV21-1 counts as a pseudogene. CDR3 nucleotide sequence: TGTGCCATTTCTCTGGGGGAGGGAACTTACGAGCAGTACTTC. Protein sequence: CAISLGEGTYEQYF.